The entry that follows covers one TCR beta chain sequence. Between the trimmed V and J ends, which lost 5 bases and 2 bases, there was a span of 12 bases. Germline V gene lookup returns CDR1 SEHNR and CDR2 FQNEAQ (reference sequence). This CDR3 is built from 15 residues. The sample comes from a study of blood T cell repertoires in COVID-19. Study at large: The United States, Italy and Spain provided the acute and convalescent COVID-19 samples. In each case, the material was cDNA or gDNA derived from T cells, B-cell-depleted T cells, or PBMCs.

Per the original methods: Reference gene primer amplification gave nucleated cell count estimates. Data came from immunoSEQ multiplex PCR; TCRdb stores just in-frame clones and leaves some out. Clone size and the V and J calls come from that table; the DNA yielded D and trimming. The profile covers about 270,000 clones, with roughly 85% appearing a single time and around 10% taken by the ten largest. The receptor was isolated from a woman between 45 and 60 years old who had recovered from COVID-19. Sequenced sample: peripheral blood. J is TRBJ2-2 and V is TRBV7-9; D may be TRBD2 (5 bases). Here the CDR3 reads CASSLRTSNTGELFF. CDR3 DNA: TGTGCCAGCAGCCTCAGGACTTCTAACACCGGGGAGCTGTTTTTT.